This T cell receptor (beta chain) was recovered during a study of CD8+CD57+ T cells in acquired aplastic anemia. Background on the study: DNA from sorted CD4+ and CD8+ cells averaged 3.2 ug.

This clonotype came up many times. The antigen remains unidentified. Profiling of TCR beta VDJ combinations and CDR3 sequences used genomic DNA as template. In TCRdb, the reads were re-called with MiXCR into one record per CDR3 protein. There are roughly 180,000 distinct CDR3 sequences in the sample; 45% to 50% occur only once, and 2.5% to 3.5% lies in the top ten. V lost 4 bases, J lost 1 base, and 16 bases lay in between. This CDR3 comprises 16 residues. In germline, CDR1 is MNHEY, CDR2 SVGAGI. Regarding the study as a whole: There were over 25 CD8+ CDR3 sequences that occurred in both patients and controls. Between patients and controls, CD8+ Simpson's diversity did not vary significantly.

This TCR was sampled from a human donor in good health. V and J are TRBV6-5 and TRBJ2-5, with D possibly being TRBD1 (5 bases). What was sequenced was sorted CD4+, CD8+, or CD8+CD57+ T cells (not recorded which) from PBMCs. The CDR3: CASSFTRAYSQETQYF. The CDR3 DNA reads as TGTGCCAGCAGTTTTACCAGGGCATACTCCCAAGAGACCCAGTACTTC.